This is a list of T cell receptor beta chains from one sample in a study of cytomegalovirus exposure and HLA in healthy donors. The protocol was immunoSEQ multiplex PCR, while the TCRdb copy is restricted to in-frame clones and leaves out a portion. The sample records over 150,000 clones, under 80% being singletons. Sequenced sample: PBMCs. The source of these receptors is a man aged 25 to 40 in good health and CMV-seronegative. CDR3s include the opening cysteine and the closing phenylalanine or tryptophan. A D gene is named only where the DNA matches it firmly. Part of the rows lack a size; the others show once, few, many or a class for expanded clones.

v_gene,d_gene,j_gene,abundance,CDR3nt,CDR3aa
TRBV28,TRBD1,TRBJ1-4,.,TGTGCCAGCAGTTCCGAGACAGGGGGGAGTGAAAAACTGTTTTTT,CASSSETGGSEKLFF
TRBV19,TRBD1,TRBJ2-1,.,TGTGCCAGTACCGCGGACAGGTTCAATGAGCAGTTCTTC,CASTADRFNEQFF
TRBV11-1,TRBD1,TRBJ1-1,.,TGTGCCAGCAGCCTCCAGGGGGCAGGTCCGAACACTGAAGCTTTCTTT,CASSLQGAGPNTEAFF
TRBV28,TRBD2,TRBJ2-6,.,TGTGCCAGCAGGGCTCCCGGGGGGTTACCTGGGGCCAACGTCCTGACTTTC,CASRAPGGLPGANVLTF
TRBV29-1,.,TRBJ2-2,.,TGCAGCGTTTCAGGACAGAACACCGGGGAGCTGTTTTTT,CSVSGQNTGELFF
TRBV4-3,.,TRBJ1-2,.,TGCGCCAGCAGTTCGACAGCTGACAGCTATGGCTACACCTTC,CASSSTADSYGYTF
TRBV7-9,.,TRBJ2-6,.,TGTGCCACCCAGGCGACAACCTACAAACCATCTGGGGCCAACGTCCTGACTTTC,CATQATTYKPSGANVLTF
TRBV5-1,TRBD2,TRBJ2-3,.,TGCGCCAGCAGCGTAGGACTAGCAGAGAGCACAGATACGCAGTATTTT,CASSVGLAESTDTQYF
TRBV11-2,TRBD1,TRBJ2-7,.,TGTGCCAGCAGCTTATCCGGGACAGGGTCCTACGAGCAGTACTTC,CASSLSGTGSYEQYF
TRBV29-1,TRBD2,TRBJ2-3,few,TGCAGCGTTGGGGGCGGGGGGGCGGATACGCAGTATTTT,CSVGGGGADTQYF
TRBV6-1,.,TRBJ2-7,.,TGTGCCAGCAGTGATCACCCAGGGGTCTTCTACGAGCAGTACTTC,CASSDHPGVFYEQYF